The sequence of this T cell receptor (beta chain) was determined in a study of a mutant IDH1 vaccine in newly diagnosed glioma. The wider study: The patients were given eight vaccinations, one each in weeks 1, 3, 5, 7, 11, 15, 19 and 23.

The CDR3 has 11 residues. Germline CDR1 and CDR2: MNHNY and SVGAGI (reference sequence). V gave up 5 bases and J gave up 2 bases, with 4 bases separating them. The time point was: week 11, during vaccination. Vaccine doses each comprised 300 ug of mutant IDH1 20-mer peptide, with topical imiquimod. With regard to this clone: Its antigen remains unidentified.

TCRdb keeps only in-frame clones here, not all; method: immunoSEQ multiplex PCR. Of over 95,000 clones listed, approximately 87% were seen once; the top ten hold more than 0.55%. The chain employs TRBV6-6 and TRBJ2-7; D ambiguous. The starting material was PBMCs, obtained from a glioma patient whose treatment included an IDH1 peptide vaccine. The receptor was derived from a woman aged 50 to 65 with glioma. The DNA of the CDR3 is TGTGCCAGCAGTACCCCCTACGAGCAGTACTTC. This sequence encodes CASSTPYEQYF.